This TCR beta chain came from a study of blood T cell repertoires in COVID-19. About the research overall: Acute and convalescent COVID-19 samples came from the United States, Italy and Spain. Sources were T cells, B-cell-depleted T cells, or PBMCs; the material itself was cDNA or gDNA.

Germline CDR1 SGDLS, CDR2 YYNGEE. The V segment lost 4 bases and the J segment 5 bases; nucleotides outside the gene matches: 6. This CDR3 spans 15 amino acids. In the original processing: The authors estimated nucleated cell counts from reference gene primer amplification. The protocol was immunoSEQ multiplex PCR, while the TCRdb copy is restricted to in-frame clones and leaves out a portion. The V and J calls and clone size were taken over from that table, and D and trimming were inferred from the DNA. The table lists 110,000 to 150,000 clones, approximately 84% of them singletons. Sequenced: peripheral blood. The sequence derives from a human donor in a cohort sampled during active COVID-19. This chain joins TRBV9 and TRBJ2-5; 12 bases are shared with TRBD1. The CDR3 protein is CASSPRGTGGETQYF. Written as DNA, the CDR3 is TGTGCCAGCAGCCCCAGGGGGACAGGGGGCGAGACCCAGTACTTC.